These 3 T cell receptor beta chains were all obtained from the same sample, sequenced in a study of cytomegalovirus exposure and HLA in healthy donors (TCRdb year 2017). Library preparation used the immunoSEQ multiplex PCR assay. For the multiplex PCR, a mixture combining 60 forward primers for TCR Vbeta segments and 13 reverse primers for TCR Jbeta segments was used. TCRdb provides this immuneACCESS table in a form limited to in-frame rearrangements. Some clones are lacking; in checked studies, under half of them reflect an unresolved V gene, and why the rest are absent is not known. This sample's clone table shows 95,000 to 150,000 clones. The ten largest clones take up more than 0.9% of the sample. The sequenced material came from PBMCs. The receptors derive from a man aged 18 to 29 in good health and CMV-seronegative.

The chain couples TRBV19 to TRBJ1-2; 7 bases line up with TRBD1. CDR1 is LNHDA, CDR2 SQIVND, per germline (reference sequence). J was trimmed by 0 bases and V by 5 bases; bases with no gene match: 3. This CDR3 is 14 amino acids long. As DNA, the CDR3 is TGTGCCAGTAGTGCCCAGGGGGCTAACTATGGCTACACCTTC. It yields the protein CASSAQGANYGYTF.

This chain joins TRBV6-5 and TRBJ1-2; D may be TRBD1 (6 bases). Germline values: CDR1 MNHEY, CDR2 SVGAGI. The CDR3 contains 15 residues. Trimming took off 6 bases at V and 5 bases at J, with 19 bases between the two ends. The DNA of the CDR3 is TGTGCCAGCAGACGACAGGCTGGGACAAGATATGGCTACACCTTC. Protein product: CASRRQAGTRYGYTF.

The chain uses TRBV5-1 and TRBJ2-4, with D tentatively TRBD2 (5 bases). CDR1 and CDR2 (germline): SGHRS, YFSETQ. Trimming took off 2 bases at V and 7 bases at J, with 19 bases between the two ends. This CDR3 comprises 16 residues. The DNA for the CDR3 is TGCGCCAGCAGCTTACAATTCGAGGGTCGGAAGAACATTCAGTACTTC. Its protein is CASSLQFEGRKNIQYF.